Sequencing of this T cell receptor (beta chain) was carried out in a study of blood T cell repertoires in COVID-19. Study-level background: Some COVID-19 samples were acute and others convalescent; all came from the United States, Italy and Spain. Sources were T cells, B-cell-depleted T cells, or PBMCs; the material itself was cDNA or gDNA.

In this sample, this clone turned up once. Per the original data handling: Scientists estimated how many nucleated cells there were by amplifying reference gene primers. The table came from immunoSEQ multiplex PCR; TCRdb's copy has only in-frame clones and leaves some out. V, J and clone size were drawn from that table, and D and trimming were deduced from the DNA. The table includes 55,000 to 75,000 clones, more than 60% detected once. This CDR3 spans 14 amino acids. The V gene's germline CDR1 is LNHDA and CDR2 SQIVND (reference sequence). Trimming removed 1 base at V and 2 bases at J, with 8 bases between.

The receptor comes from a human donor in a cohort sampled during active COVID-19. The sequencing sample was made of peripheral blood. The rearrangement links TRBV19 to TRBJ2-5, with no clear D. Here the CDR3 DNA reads TGTGCCAGTAGTATAGGGGCGCAGCAAGAGACCCAGTACTTC. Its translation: CASSIGAQQETQYF.